This TCR beta chain is from a study of cytomegalovirus exposure and HLA in healthy donors. CDR1 SEHNR and CDR2 FQNEAQ come from the germline V gene (reference sequence). V dropped 4 bases and J dropped 4; count of bases not matched to a gene: 12. The CDR3 totals 17 residues. Both 60 Vbeta primers and 13 Jbeta primers went into the PCR. Sequenced by immunoSEQ multiplex PCR; TCRdb stores in-frame clones only, minus some. The repertoire holds around 98,000 clones, with roughly 77% as singletons. This chain uses TRBV7-9 with TRBJ2-3, with 9 bases aligning to TRBD2. The source of this sequence is a middle-aged man in good health and CMV-seronegative. The sequencing input was PBMCs. For the CDR3, the DNA is TGTGCCAGCAGCTCTCCGACGCCGGGACTAGCCTCAGATACGCAGTATTTT. Protein product: CASSSPTPGLASDTQYF.